The text below deals with one T cell receptor (beta chain). Its antigen is undetermined. This specimen comes from a study of shared clonotypes between healthy human individuals. Study in general: Donors had three CD4 naive, three CD4 memory, two CD8 naive and one CD8 memory plate apiece. General observations from the study: Sequencing depth was expected to influence donor clonotype sharing. The study found about 5% of naive CD4 clonotypes shared across several donors.

The authors' processing: Junction-only sequences without quality scores were provided by ImmunoSEQ, so filtering was different. Clones were sequenced by immunoSEQ multiplex PCR, and TCRdb holds only the in-frame ones, with some missing. V and J calls and clone size are given by that table; D and trimming were obtained from the DNA. The table has around 370,000 clones, about 96% seen once; the top ten hold approximately 0.32%. This CDR3 has 13 residues. Trimming removed 3 bases from V and 0 bases from J, with 6 bases in between. Germline V CDR1 and CDR2: MNHNS, SASEGT. The receptor's source is a young man in good health. The chain combines TRBV6-1 with TRBJ2-7; the D is unclear. Sequenced material: memory CD8+ T cells sorted from blood. Sample subset: CD45RO+ cells pooled with CCR7-negative TemRA cells. The CDR3 sequence: CASSERHSYEQYF. The CDR3 DNA follows: TGTGCCAGCAGTGAGCGGCACTCCTACGAGCAGTACTTC.